The clone carrying this T cell receptor beta chain has a handful of counts. As yet, its antigen is unknown. Germline V gene data show CDR1 as SNHLY and CDR2 as FYNNEI. V shed 5 bases and J 6 bases; nucleotides not matched to a gene: 6. This CDR3 is 15 amino acids long. These data originate in a study of T cells in Graves' hyperthyroidism and ophthalmopathy. Whole-study findings and limits: Ophthalmopathy, as predicted by the model, came a median 6.5 months after the prediction. Most thyroid-expanded clonotypes above 0.001 were also found in blood.

RNA transcripts gave rise to amplified TCR beta CDR3 regions. RT-PCR in the first round (using the HTBI primer set) targeted the TCR CDR3. TCRdb re-called the multiplex PCR reads with MiXCR, one entry per CDR3 protein. Of about 340,000 distinct CDR3 sequences listed, over 20% are singletons. Hyperthyroidism had been newly diagnosed in patients aged 18 to 65, and its duration was under 2 months. Uncontrolled infection, other autoimmune disease, pregnancy or lactation led to exclusion. The sequenced material came from blood. This TCR derives from a woman between 50 and 59 years old with Graves' hyperthyroidism. This chain connects TRBV2 to TRBJ2-2; 10 positions agree with TRBD1. CDR3 in amino acids: CASSRTGGIAGELFF. The CDR3, as DNA: TGTGCCAGCAGTAGGACAGGGGGGATCGCCGGGGAGCTGTTTTTT.